This TCR beta chain was found in a study of blood T cell repertoires in COVID-19. Across the whole study: Nucleic acid was either cDNA or gDNA, and it came from T cells, B-cell-depleted T cells, or PBMCs.

The CDR3 covers 14 residues. The germline gives CDR1 LNHDA, CDR2 SQIVND (reference sequence). V lost 6 bases to trimming and J lost 7 bases, with 18 bases between them. Authors' analysis steps: Cell counts per sample came from amplifying reference gene primers. Some clones are missing from TCRdb's copy, which holds only in-frame ones; the method was immunoSEQ multiplex PCR. The V and J calls and the clone size are those of that table, but D and trimming were determined from the DNA. The table has just under 55,000 clones, 85% to 95% seen once. The receptor was isolated from a man aged 50 or older with acute or convalescent COVID-19. The chain recombines TRBV19 with TRBJ1-1; D uncertain. Sequencing was carried out using peripheral blood. The CDR3 reads CASSQSAGADEAFF. The DNA for the CDR3 is TGTGCCAGTAGCCAATCAGCCGGTGCGGATGAAGCTTTCTTT.